Each of the 5 T cell receptor beta chains below was sequenced from the same sample in a study of shared clonotypes between healthy human individuals. Only in-frame clones appear in the TCRdb table, and some are missing; sequencing was by immunoSEQ multiplex PCR. The table shows over a million clones, with around 78% occurring only once. The sequenced sample consisted of memory CD4+ T cells from PBMCs. Specified subset: CD45RA-negative fraction. The receptors shown here come from a man aged 18 to 29 in good health. Some clones in this sample may be carry-over from other donors' samples.

Concerning this clone: A much larger clone differs by one base, so this may be a read error. The chain is built from TRBV6-1 and TRBJ2-3, with 8 bases that match TRBD2. Germline V CDR1 and CDR2: MNHNS, SASEGT. Trimming removed 4 bases from V and 1 base from J; junction bases left unmatched: 4. The CDR3 is 15 residues long. CDR3 coding DNA: TGTGCCAGCAGTGGAGCGGGAGTAGGCACAGATACGCAGTATTTT. Protein product: CASSGAGVGTDTQYF.

The rearrangement uses TRBV5-4 and TRBJ2-7; 8 bases agree with TRBD1. The CDR3 consists of 12 residues. Germline V gene sequence: CDR1 SGHNT, CDR2 YYREEE (reference sequence). V trimming: 4 bases; J trimming: 6 bases; junction bases outside the gene matches: 3. The CDR3 bases are TGTGCCAGCAGCCCGACAGGGGCCGAGCAGTACTTC. Its protein is CASSPTGAEQYF.

The chain recombines TRBV11-2 with TRBJ2-1; D is ambiguous. Germline CDR1 and CDR2: SGHAT and FQNNGV. V was clipped by 4 bases and J by 6 bases, with 7 bases between them. This CDR3 is 12 amino acids long. The CDR3 DNA is TGTGCCAGCAGCTCCAACAGCAATGAGCAGTTCTTC. Translation gives CASSSNSNEQFF. The variable domain in full, completed from reference TRBV11-2 and TRBJ2-1, reads EAGVAQSPRYKIIEKRQSVAFWCNPISGHATLYWYQQILGQGPKLLIQFQNNGVVDDSQLPKDRFSAERLKGVDSTLKIQPAKLEDSAVYLCASSSNSNEQFFGPGTRLTVL.

The rearrangement links TRBV28 to TRBJ2-5, with TRBD1 as a possible D gene (5 bases). This CDR3 has 12 amino acids. Trimming removed 8 bases from V and 1 base from J, with 8 bases in between. Per the germline V gene, CDR1 is MDHEN and CDR2 is SYDVKM. The CDR3 DNA is TGTGCCAGCGGGGCTTTCCAAGAGACCCAGTACTTC. It translates to CASGAFQETQYF.

This clone was seen once. The identical CDR3 is also encoded by other nucleotide sequences in the sample. The chain joins TRBV5-1 to TRBJ1-1; no definite D call. Germline V gene sequence: CDR1 SGHRS, CDR2 YFSETQ. Trimming stripped 3 bases from V and 0 bases from J, with 6 bases between. The CDR3 is 13 amino acids. The CDR3 region is CASSSTLNTEAFF. In nucleotides, the CDR3 is TGCGCCAGCAGCTCGACACTGAACACTGAAGCTTTCTTT.